These 2 T cell receptor beta chains came from one sample sequenced in a study of T cells after yellow fever vaccination. TCRdb used MiXCR to reprocess the 5' RACE reads, holding one entry per CDR3 protein. The data contain about 350,000 distinct CDR3 sequences, roughly 3.9% of them seen just once; the ten biggest clones take up around 23%. Sequenced here: PBMCs, sampled 5 days after the yellow fever booster vaccination. These receptors were collected from a man aged 18-30 years who received the YFV17D yellow fever vaccine.

The sample holds a few counts of this clonotype. The chain combines TRBV12-3 or TRBV12-4 with TRBJ1-6, with D possibly being TRBD1 (5 bases). This CDR3 has 15 residues. Deletions cut 6 bases from V and 7 bases from J, with 16 bases between. CDR3 in amino acids: CASRATGTDNSPLHF. CDR3 nucleotide sequence: TGTGCCAGCAGGGCCACCGGGACCGACAATTCACCCCTCCACTTT.

The chain has TRBV12-3 or TRBV12-4 and TRBJ2-1, with TRBD2 identical over 16 bases. The CDR3 loop spans 16 amino acids. Losses at the gene ends were 3 bases for V and 9 bases for J; bases not matched to a gene: 5. The CDR3 region has the DNA TGTGCCAGCAGTTTGGGGACTAGCGGGGGGGGTGGTGAGCAGTTCTTC. It encodes CASSLGTSGGGGEQFF.